This TCR beta chain came from a study of blood T cell repertoires in COVID-19 (TCRdb year 2020). Regarding the study in general: Samples from collaborators originated in the United States, Italy and Spain and spanned both the acute and convalescent phases of COVID-19. The samples were drawn from two sources: the first 160 participants of the ongoing ImmuneRACE study, and 1,000 to 1,500 subjects contributed by 6 global collaborators. Where HLA class I and class II types were available, the types were taken from metadata supplied by the sample provider, not from assay-based typing. Sample metadata almost always included a de-identified subject ID, COVID-19 status, age in years and sex. Subjects who had been exposed to COVID-19, were actively infected with it, or had recovered from it provided the deeply sampled blood TCRbeta repertoires that made up the dataset. The material from the prospective study consisted of cDNA or gDNA derived from T cells, B-cell-depleted T cells, or PBMCs. The repertoires were made available in a free public database intended to serve as a resource for research on the immune response to SARS-CoV-2. Overall results and qualifications from the work: The quantity of clinical and demographic metadata differed by source and by participant and was supplied without curation.

Whole blood was collected in K2EDTA tubes by collaborating institutions according to the institutions' own protocols. Collaborator samples were shipped for TCRbeta analysis as frozen whole blood, isolated PBMCs, or DNA extracted from either sample type. A remark on this clone: Its target antigen remains unknown. No qualities accompany the bases; no much larger clone lies one base away.

TCRbeta CDR3 regions were amplified from genomic DNA by means of the immunoSEQ Assay, a bias-controlled multiplex PCR. In the paper's pipeline: The number of nucleated cells in each sample was estimated by amplification of reference gene primers within the assay. Sequence reads were collapsed and filtered to measure the absolute abundance of every unique TCRbeta CDR3 rearrangement. Productive Simpson clonality was computed per sample as the square root of Simpson's diversity index over productive rearrangements. TCRdb took over this immuneACCESS table, retaining in-frame rearrangements with V and J assigned. Such tables are incomplete; in checked studies, under half of the missing clones stem from an unresolved V gene, and the remainder is unexplained. The V and J calls and clone size are taken from that table; D and trimming were inferred from the DNA. For this sample there are about 250,000 clones; roughly 88% appear just once. Jointly, the top ten make up about 0.8% of the sample.

Trimmed from V: 1 base; trimmed from J: 3 bases; junction bases lacking a gene match: 4. The CDR3 runs 16 amino acids, cysteine and phenylalanine included. Only CDR3 DNA is held: 48 bases, read in frame from base 1. As encoded in the germline V gene (reference sequence), CDR1 is SGHNT while CDR2 is YYREEE. The TCR sequence derives from a woman in her 30s with acute or convalescent COVID-19. This chain is built from TRBV5-4 and TRBJ2-5, and TRBD2 aligns with 12 junction nucleotides. The sequenced sample was peripheral blood. At the DNA level, the sequence is TGTGCCAGCAGCTTGCCTAGCGGGAGGGCCGAAGAGACCCAGTACTTC. The encoded protein is CASSLPSGRAEETQYF.